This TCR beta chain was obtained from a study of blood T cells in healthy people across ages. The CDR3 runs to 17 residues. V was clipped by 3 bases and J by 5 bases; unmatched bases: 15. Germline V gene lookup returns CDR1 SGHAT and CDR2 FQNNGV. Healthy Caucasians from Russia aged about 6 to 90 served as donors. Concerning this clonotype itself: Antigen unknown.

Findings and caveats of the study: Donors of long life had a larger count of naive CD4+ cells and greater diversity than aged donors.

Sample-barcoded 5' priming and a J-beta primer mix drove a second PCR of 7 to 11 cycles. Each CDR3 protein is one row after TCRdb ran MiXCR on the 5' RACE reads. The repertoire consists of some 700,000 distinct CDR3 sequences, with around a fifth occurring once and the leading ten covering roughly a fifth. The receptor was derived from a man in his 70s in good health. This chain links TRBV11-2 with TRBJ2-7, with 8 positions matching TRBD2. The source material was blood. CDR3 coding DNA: TGTGCCAGCAGCTTGGGGCAGCGGGTAGCGGGACTCCACGAGCAGTACTTC. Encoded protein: CASSLGQRVAGLHEQYF.